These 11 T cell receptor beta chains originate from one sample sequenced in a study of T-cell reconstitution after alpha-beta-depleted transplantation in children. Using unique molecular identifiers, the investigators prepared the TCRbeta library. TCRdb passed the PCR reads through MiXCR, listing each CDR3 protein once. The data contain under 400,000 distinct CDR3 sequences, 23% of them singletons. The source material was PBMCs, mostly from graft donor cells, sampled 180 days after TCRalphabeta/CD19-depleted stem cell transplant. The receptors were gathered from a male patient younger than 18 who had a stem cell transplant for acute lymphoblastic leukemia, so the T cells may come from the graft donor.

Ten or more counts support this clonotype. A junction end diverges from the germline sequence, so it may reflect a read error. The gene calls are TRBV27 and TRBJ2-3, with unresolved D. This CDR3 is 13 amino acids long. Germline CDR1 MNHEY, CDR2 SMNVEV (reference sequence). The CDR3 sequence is CASSPFKGQGSNF. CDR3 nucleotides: TGTGCCAGCAGTCCCTTTAAAGGGCAAGGGTCGAATTTT.

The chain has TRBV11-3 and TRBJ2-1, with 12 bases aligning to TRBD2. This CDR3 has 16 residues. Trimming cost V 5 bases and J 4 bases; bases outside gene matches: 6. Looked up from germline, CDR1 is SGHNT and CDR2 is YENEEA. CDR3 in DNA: TGTGCCAGCAGCGGATCTAGCGGGAGGGCTTACAATGAGCAGTTCTTC. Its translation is CASSGSSGRAYNEQFF.

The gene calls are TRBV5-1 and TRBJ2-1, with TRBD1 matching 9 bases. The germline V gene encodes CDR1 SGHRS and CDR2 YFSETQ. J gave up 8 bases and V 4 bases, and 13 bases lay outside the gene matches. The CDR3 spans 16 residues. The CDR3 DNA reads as TGCGCCAGCAGCCTGGCCCCCGGGACAGGGCCCCATGAGCAGTTCTTC. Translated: CASSLAPGTGPHEQFF. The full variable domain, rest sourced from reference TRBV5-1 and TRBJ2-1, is KAGVTQTPRYLIKTRGQQVTLSCSPISGHRSVSWYQQTPGQGLQFLFEYFSETQRNKGNFPGRFSGRQFSNSRSEMNVSTLELGDSALYLCASSLAPGTGPHEQFFGPGTRLTVL.

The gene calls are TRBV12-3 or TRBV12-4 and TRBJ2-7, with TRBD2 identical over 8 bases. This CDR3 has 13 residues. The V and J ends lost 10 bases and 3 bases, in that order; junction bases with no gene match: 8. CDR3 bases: TGTGCCATCACAGCGGGAGAGTTCTACGAGCAGTACTTC. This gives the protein CAITAGEFYEQYF.

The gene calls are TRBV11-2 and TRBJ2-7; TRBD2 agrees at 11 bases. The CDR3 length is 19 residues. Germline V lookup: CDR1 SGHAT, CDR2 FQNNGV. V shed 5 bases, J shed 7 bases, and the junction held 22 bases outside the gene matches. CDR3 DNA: TGTGCCAGCAGCCCTCCCTTAGGGTCCCATAGCGGGAGGGCCGGGGAGCAGTACTTC. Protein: CASSPPLGSHSGRAGEQYF.

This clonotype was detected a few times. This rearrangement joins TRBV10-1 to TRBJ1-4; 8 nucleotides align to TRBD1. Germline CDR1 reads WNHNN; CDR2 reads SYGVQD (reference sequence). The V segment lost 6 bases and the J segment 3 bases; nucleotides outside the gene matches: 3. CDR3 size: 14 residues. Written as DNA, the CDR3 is TGCGCCAGCAGCCCGGGACAGGCTAATGAAAAACTGTTTTTT. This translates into CASSPGQANEKLFF.

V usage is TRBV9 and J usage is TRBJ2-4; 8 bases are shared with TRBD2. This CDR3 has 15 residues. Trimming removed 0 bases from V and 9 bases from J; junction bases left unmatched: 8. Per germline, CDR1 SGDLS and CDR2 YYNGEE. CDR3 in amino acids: CASSVVGSGSPIQYF. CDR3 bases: TGTGCCAGCAGCGTAGTGGGCAGCGGGAGTCCCATTCAGTACTTC.

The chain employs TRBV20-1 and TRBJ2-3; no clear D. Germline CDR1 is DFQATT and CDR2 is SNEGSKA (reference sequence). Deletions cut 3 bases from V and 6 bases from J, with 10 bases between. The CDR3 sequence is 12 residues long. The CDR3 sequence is CSARSVGDTQYF. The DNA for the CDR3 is TGCAGTGCTAGGAGTGTTGGCGATACGCAGTATTTT.

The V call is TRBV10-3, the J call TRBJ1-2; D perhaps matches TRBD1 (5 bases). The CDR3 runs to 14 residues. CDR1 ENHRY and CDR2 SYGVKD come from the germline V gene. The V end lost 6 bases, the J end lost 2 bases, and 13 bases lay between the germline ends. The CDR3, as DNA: TGTGCCATCAGCTCCCTGGGACGGAACTATGGCTACACCTTC. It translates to CAISSLGRNYGYTF.

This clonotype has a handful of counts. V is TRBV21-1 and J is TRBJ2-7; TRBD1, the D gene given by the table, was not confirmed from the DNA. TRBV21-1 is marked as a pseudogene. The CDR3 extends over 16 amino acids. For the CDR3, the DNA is TGTGCCAGCAGCAAAGGAACCGGGACAGGGTGTTACGAGCAGTACTTC. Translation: CASSKGTGTGCYEQYF.

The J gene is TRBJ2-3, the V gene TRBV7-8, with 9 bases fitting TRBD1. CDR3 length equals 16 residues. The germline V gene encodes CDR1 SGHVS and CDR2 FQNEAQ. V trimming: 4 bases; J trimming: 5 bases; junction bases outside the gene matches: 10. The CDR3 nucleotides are TGTGCCAGCAGCTCCCGGGACAGGGAGGTACGAGATACGCAGTATTTT. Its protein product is CASSSRDREVRDTQYF.